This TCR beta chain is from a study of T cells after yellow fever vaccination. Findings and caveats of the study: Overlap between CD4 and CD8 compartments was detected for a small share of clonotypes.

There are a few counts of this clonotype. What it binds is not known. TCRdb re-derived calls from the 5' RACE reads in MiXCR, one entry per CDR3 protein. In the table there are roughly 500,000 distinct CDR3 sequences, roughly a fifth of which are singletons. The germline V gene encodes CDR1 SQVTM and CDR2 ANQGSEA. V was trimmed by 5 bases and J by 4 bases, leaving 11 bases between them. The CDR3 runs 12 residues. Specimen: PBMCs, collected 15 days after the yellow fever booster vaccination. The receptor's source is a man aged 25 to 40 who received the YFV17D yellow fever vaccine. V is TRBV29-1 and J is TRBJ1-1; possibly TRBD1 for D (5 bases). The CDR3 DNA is TGCAGCGTTCGATCGGGGGGCACTGAAGCTTTCTTT. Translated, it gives CSVRSGGTEAFF.